The 6 T cell receptor beta chains below come from one sample, sequenced in a study of shared clonotypes between healthy human individuals. It was CD45RO-negative cells, positively selected for CCR7, that made up naive CD8 cells, with terminally differentiated effector memory CD45RA+ cells excluded. Sequencing was performed with immunoSEQ multiplex PCR; in TCRdb, only in-frame clones are kept and a portion is missing. The data contain around 610,000 clones, approximately 96% of them singletons. The sequencing sample was made of naive CD8+ T cells sorted from blood. The source is a woman in her thirties in good health.

This clone was detected once. The chain joins TRBV27 to TRBJ1-2; D possibly corresponds to TRBD1 (5 bases). V was trimmed by 5 bases and J by 1 base, leaving 11 bases between them. The CDR3 covers 14 residues. Germline values: CDR1 MNHEY, CDR2 SMNVEV (reference sequence). The CDR3 DNA reads as TGTGCCAGCAGTCGGGGCGTATATAACTATGGCTACACCTTC. It specifies CASSRGVYNYGYTF.

The rearrangement uses TRBV11-1 and TRBJ1-2; 10 bases map to TRBD1. The CDR3 is 13 amino acids. Germline V lookup: CDR1 SGHAT, CDR2 FQDESV (reference sequence). Losses at the gene ends were 4 bases for V and 6 bases for J; bases not matched to a gene: 2. In nucleotides, the CDR3 is TGTGCCAGCAGCTCTGGGACAGGGGATGGCTACACCTTC. It specifies CASSSGTGDGYTF.

V and J are TRBV28 and TRBJ1-5, with D perhaps TRBD1 (5 bases). The CDR3 has 15 amino acids. Trimming removed 3 bases at V and 5 bases at J, with 14 bases between. Looked up from germline, CDR1 is MDHEN and CDR2 is SYDVKM. Here the CDR3 reads CASSLEGAVDQPQHF. The CDR3 DNA sequence: TGTGCCAGCAGTTTGGAAGGGGCAGTCGATCAGCCCCAGCATTTT. The full variable domain, rest sourced from reference TRBV28 and TRBJ1-5, is DVKVTQSSRYLVKRTGEKVFLECVQDMDHENMFWYRQDPGLGLRLIYFSYDVKMKEKGDIPEGYSVSREKKERFSLILESASTNQTSMYLCASSLEGAVDQPQHFGDGTRLSIL.

In regard to this clone: Other DNA sequences in the sample encode the same CDR3. This chain connects TRBV27 to TRBJ2-1; D remains ambiguous. CDR1 and CDR2 (germline): MNHEY, SMNVEV (reference sequence). The CDR3 is made up of 11 amino acids. V was shortened by 4 bases and J by 6 bases, with 4 bases between the two germline ends. The chain's CDR3 is CASSSGNEQFF. DNA of the CDR3: TGTGCCAGCAGTTCTGGCAATGAGCAGTTCTTC.

The chain joins TRBV19 to TRBJ2-7; TRBD2 aligns across 10 bases. The CDR3 is made up of 15 amino acids. Trimming at V came to 7 bases and at J to 5 bases, leaving 11 bases not matched to a gene. The germline V gene encodes CDR1 LNHDA and CDR2 SQIVND (reference sequence). CDR3 sequence reads: CASKAFGTSENEQYF. CDR3 DNA sequence: TGTGCCAGTAAAGCATTCGGGACTAGCGAGAACGAGCAGTACTTC.

This rearrangement joins TRBV28 to TRBJ2-2, with a weak D call TRBD2 (5 bases). CDR1 is MDHEN and CDR2 is SYDVKM in the germline V gene. V was cut by 2 bases and J by 6 bases, with 10 bases left in between. This CDR3 contains 14 residues. CDR3 residues: CASSLRWESGELFF. DNA for the CDR3: TGTGCCAGCAGTTTAAGGTGGGAGTCCGGGGAGCTGTTTTTT.